The clone carrying this T cell receptor beta chain turned up a few times. Other DNA sequences in this sample translate to the same CDR3. As processed by the authors: Reference gene primer amplification yielded estimated nucleated cell counts. Profiled with immunoSEQ multiplex PCR; TCRdb holds only in-frame clones, not every one. Clone size and V and J calls were adopted from that table, with D and trimming inferred from the DNA. The data contain approximately 140,000 clones, about 83% of them singletons. This specimen belongs to a study of blood T cell repertoires in COVID-19. Study-wide background: Whether acute or convalescent, the COVID-19 samples came from the United States, Italy and Spain. PBMCs, B-cell-depleted T cells, or T cells were the source of the cDNA or gDNA that made up the material.

The CDR3 extends over 11 amino acids. Germline assignment: CDR1 SGHTA and CDR2 FQGNSA. Trimming cost V 4 bases and J 4 bases, with 4 bases left between them. The sequenced sample consisted of peripheral blood. The clonotype was recovered from a human donor in a cohort sampled during active COVID-19. The genes are TRBV7-2 and TRBJ2-5; no clear D. CDR3 amino acids: CASSSGETQYF. DNA of the CDR3: TGTGCCAGCAGCTCGGGAGAGACCCAGTACTTC.